This entry lists 27 T cell receptor beta chains sequenced from one sample in a study of shared clonotypes between healthy human individuals. The table came from immunoSEQ multiplex PCR; TCRdb's copy has only in-frame clones and leaves some out. The table shows under 750,000 clones, with 72% occurring only once. Sequencing used memory CD4+ T cells sorted from blood. Indicated subset: CD45RA-negative fraction. The receptors were sampled from a woman younger than 45 in good health.

The V call is TRBV5-1, the J call TRBJ1-4; unclear D gene. Per the germline V gene, CDR1 is SGHRS and CDR2 is YFSETQ. Deletions cut 0 bases from V and 7 bases from J, with 10 bases between. This CDR3 is 14 amino acids long. In DNA form, the CDR3 reads TGCGCCAGCAGCTTGGTTGGCAGAAGTGAAAAACTGTTTTTT. Translation: CASSLVGRSEKLFF.

The chain has TRBV28 and TRBJ1-1; 7 bases match TRBD1. The CDR3 is made up of 15 amino acids. V was pared by 6 bases and J by 3 bases, with 10 bases of the junction left unmatched. Germline lookup yields CDR1 MDHEN and CDR2 SYDVKM. CDR3 DNA: TGTGCCAGCAGCCCCAGACAGGGAAGGGACACTGAAGCTTTCTTT. Residues: CASSPRQGRDTEAFF.

This clone is a singleton in its sample. This may be a read error, as it is one base from a much larger clone. Within the sample, other DNA sequences also encode this same CDR3. This sequence joins TRBV28 and TRBJ2-7, with 9 bases that match TRBD1. The trim removed 2 bases at V and 4 bases at J, leaving 6 bases unmatched. This CDR3 is built from 15 residues. CDR1 is MDHEN, CDR2 SYDVKM, per germline. CDR3 region: CASSLGTGLGYEQYF. For the CDR3, the DNA is TGTGCCAGCAGTTTAGGGACAGGGTTGGGGTACGAGCAGTACTTC. Based on the CDR3 plus reference TRBV28 and TRBJ2-7, the full variable domain is DVKVTQSSRYLVKRTGEKVFLECVQDMDHENMFWYRQDPGLGLRLIYFSYDVKMKEKGDIPEGYSVSREKKERFSLILESASTNQTSMYLCASSLGTGLGYEQYFGPGTRLTVT.

The chain has TRBV29-1 and TRBJ2-1; tentative D call: TRBD1 (6 bases). The germline V gene has CDR1 SQVTM and CDR2 ANQGSEA. The CDR3 extends over 16 amino acids. V lost 7 bases to trimming and J lost 5 bases, with 24 bases between them. CDR3 region: CSAVKSGRGFHNEQFF. CDR3 DNA sequence: TGCAGCGCCGTTAAGAGCGGCAGGGGATTCCACAATGAGCAGTTCTTC.

This chain's CDR3 is CASRPEELPQHF. In DNA, the CDR3 is TGTGCCAGCCGTCCCGAGGAATTACCCCAGCATTTT. The V and J genes are TRBV28 and TRBJ1-5, with no clear D. Germline loops: CDR1 MDHEN, CDR2 SYDVKM. Deletions cut 8 bases from V and 10 bases from J, with 15 bases between. The CDR3 contains 12 residues.

The count of this clone is one. J is TRBJ2-1 and V is TRBV9; D is unresolved. Trimming took off 4 bases at V and 8 bases at J, with 25 bases between the two ends. Germline V gives CDR1 SGDLS, CDR2 YYNGEE. This CDR3 region has 17 residues. The CDR3 is CASSPRWGLEGWDEQFF. CDR3 bases: TGTGCCAGCAGCCCCAGGTGGGGTCTAGAAGGGTGGGATGAGCAGTTCTTC. Based on the CDR3 plus reference TRBV9 and TRBJ2-1, the full variable domain is DSGVTQTPKHLITATGQRVTLRCSPRSGDLSVYWYQQSLDQGLQFLIQYYNGEERAKGNILERFSAQQFPDLHSELNLSSLELGDSALYFCASSPRWGLEGWDEQFFGPGTRLTVL.

Only a few counts were recorded for this clone. The chain employs TRBV25-1 and TRBJ2-1; possibly TRBD1 for D (6 bases). Germline V CDR1 and CDR2: MGHDK, SYGVNS. Between the trimmed V and J ends, which lost 3 bases and 10 bases, there was a span of 19 bases. The CDR3 loop spans 15 amino acids. The CDR3: CASSDGQRLGKEQFF. For the CDR3, the DNA is TGTGCCAGCAGTGACGGACAGCGCCTAGGGAAAGAGCAGTTCTTC.

V is TRBV5-1 and J is TRBJ2-1; D is ambiguous. This CDR3 spans 13 amino acids. V lost 1 base and J lost 10, with 12 bases in between. CDR1 and CDR2 from the germline V gene are SGHRS and YFSETQ. CDR3 coding DNA: TGCGCCAGCAGCTTGTCCCAGGAAAGGGAGCAGTTCTTC. Translating gives CASSLSQEREQFF. The full variable domain, its missing parts supplied by reference TRBV5-1 and TRBJ2-1, is KAGVTQTPRYLIKTRGQQVTLSCSPISGHRSVSWYQQTPGQGLQFLFEYFSETQRNKGNFPGRFSGRQFSNSRSEMNVSTLELGDSALYLCASSLSQEREQFFGPGTRLTVL.

The V gene is TRBV2, the J gene TRBJ2-6, with a weak D call TRBD1 (5 bases). V gave up 3 bases and J gave up 0 bases, with 12 bases separating them. CDR1 is SNHLY and CDR2 is FYNNEI in the germline V gene. The CDR3 extends over 17 amino acids. The CDR3 spells CASSEWQGYSGANVLTF. CDR3 DNA sequence: TGTGCCAGCAGTGAGTGGCAGGGATACTCTGGGGCCAACGTCCTGACTTTC.

In its sample, this clone was seen a few times. V usage is TRBV19 and J usage is TRBJ2-1; tentatively, D is TRBD1 (6 bases). The CDR3 contains 16 residues. Trimming pared 4 bases from V and 0 bases from J, leaving 13 bases between. In germline, CDR1 is LNHDA, CDR2 SQIVND (reference sequence). Written as DNA, the CDR3 is TGTGCCAGTAGTACCTCGACAGGCGGCTCCTACAATGAGCAGTTCTTC. It encodes CASSTSTGGSYNEQFF.

The J gene is TRBJ2-5, the V gene TRBV6-6, with D unresolved. Germline CDR1 and CDR2: MNHNY and SVGAGI (reference sequence). V was clipped by 6 bases and J by 2 bases, with 13 bases between them. This CDR3 has 14 residues. The CDR3 coding sequence is TGTGCCAGCAGCCTATATAGTAGGCAAGAGACCCAGTACTTC. It specifies CASSLYSRQETQYF.

The rearrangement joins TRBV5-4 to TRBJ1-2; 9 bases align to TRBD1. V dropped 3 bases and J dropped 0; count of bases not matched to a gene: 6. The CDR3 is made up of 16 amino acids. CDR1 SGHNT and CDR2 YYREEE come from the germline V gene (reference sequence). CDR3 DNA sequence: TGTGCCAGCAGCTCCGCCGGGACAGGGCCTAACTATGGCTACACCTTC. Translation gives CASSSAGTGPNYGYTF.

The chain has TRBV11-2 and TRBJ1-1; D remains ambiguous. Per germline, CDR1 SGHAT and CDR2 FQNNGV. Between the trimmed V and J ends, which lost 5 bases and 0 bases, there was a span of 7 bases. The CDR3 spans 13 residues. This CDR3 reads CASSRAVNTEAFF. DNA for the CDR3: TGTGCCAGCAGCCGCGCAGTGAACACTGAAGCTTTCTTT.

The gene calls are TRBV7-3 and TRBJ2-3, with unresolved D. Germline-derived CDR1 and CDR2 are SGHTA and FQGTGA. This CDR3 contains 16 residues. Trimming stripped 1 base from V and 1 base from J, with 12 bases between. CDR3 sequence (DNA): TGTGCCAGCAGCTTAATAGGTGGGGAACGCACAGATACGCAGTATTTT. This sequence encodes CASSLIGGERTDTQYF.

The J gene is TRBJ2-5, the V gene TRBV19, with D perhaps matching TRBD2 (5 bases). CDR3 length equals 13 residues. Germline V gives CDR1 LNHDA, CDR2 SQIVND (reference sequence). V was trimmed by 6 bases and J by 3 bases, leaving 11 bases between them. CDR3: CASRGSDKETQYF. CDR3 nucleotide sequence: TGTGCCAGTAGGGGTAGCGACAAAGAGACCCAGTACTTC.

This chain links TRBV4-2 with TRBJ2-7, with D maybe TRBD1 (5 bases). This CDR3 is built from 15 residues. CDR1 and CDR2 from the germline V gene are LGHNA and YNFKEQ. Trimming shortened V by 1 base and J by 3 bases, and 13 bases separated the two germline ends. CDR3 sequence: CASSQAGHNDYEQYF. The CDR3 nucleotides read TGTGCCAGCAGCCAAGCAGGGCACAATGACTACGAGCAGTACTTC.

The chain carries TRBV4-1 and TRBJ2-1, with D perhaps matching TRBD2 (5 bases). The CDR3 has 19 amino acids. Germline CDR1 reads MGHRA; CDR2 reads YSYEKL. V gave up 4 bases and J gave up 0 bases, with 22 bases separating them. The CDR3 nucleotides read TGCGCCAGCAGCCCGTCAAGATATAGTGCCGGGAACTCCTACAATGAGCAGTTCTTC. Translation: CASSPSRYSAGNSYNEQFF.

The V and J genes are TRBV27 and TRBJ2-3; perhaps TRBD1 as D (6 bases). Germline V gene sequence: CDR1 MNHEY, CDR2 SMNVEV (reference sequence). With 1 base removed from V and 2 bases from J, the gap between germline ends came to 10 bases. CDR3 length equals 15 residues. CDR3 sequence: CASSLYRANTDTQYF. The CDR3 nucleotides read TGTGCCAGCAGTTTATACAGGGCTAACACAGATACGCAGTATTTT.

In its sample, this clone was seen a few times. The chain is built from TRBV19 and TRBJ2-3, with D possibly matching TRBD1 (6 bases). V lost 1 base, J lost 4 bases, and 12 bases lay in between. Germline lookup yields CDR1 LNHDA and CDR2 SQIVND (reference sequence). This CDR3 spans 15 amino acids. The CDR3 DNA reads TGTGCCAGTAGTATAGGACTACAGGGTGCAGATACGCAGTATTTT. This codes for CASSIGLQGADTQYF. Full variable domain (remainder filled in from reference TRBV19 and TRBJ2-3): DGGITQSPKYLFRKEGQNVTLSCEQNLNHDAMYWYRQDPGQGLRLIYYSQIVNDFQKGDIAEGYSVSREKKESFPLTVTSAQKNPTAFYLCASSIGLQGADTQYFGPGTRLTVL.

The V call is TRBV2, the J call TRBJ2-3; 14 nucleotides agree with TRBD2. J gave up 0 bases and V 3 bases, and 5 bases lay outside the gene matches. The V gene's germline CDR1 is SNHLY and CDR2 FYNNEI. The CDR3 sequence is 18 residues long. The CDR3, as DNA: TGTGCCAGCAGTGATGGGAGACTAGCGGGAGGGAGCACAGATACGCAGTATTTT. Protein sequence: CASSDGRLAGGSTDTQYF. Based on the CDR3 plus reference TRBV2 and TRBJ2-3, the full variable domain is EPEVTQTPSHQVTQMGQEVILRCVPISNHLYFYWYRQILGQKVEFLVSFYNNEISEKSEIFDDQFSVERPDGSNFTLKIRSTKLEDSAMYFCASSDGRLAGGSTDTQYFGPGTRLTVL.

The rearrangement joins TRBV4-2 to TRBJ2-7; D remains ambiguous. Trimming removed 1 base at V and 0 bases at J, with 10 bases between. The CDR3 contains 15 residues. CDR1 is LGHNA and CDR2 is YNFKEQ in the germline V gene. Here the CDR3 DNA reads TGTGCCAGCAGCCAAGCAGGAATAAACTCCTACGAGCAGTACTTC. This gives the protein CASSQAGINSYEQYF.

This sequence joins TRBV10-2 and TRBJ1-5; the D is unclear. The CDR3 is 14 amino acids. Trimming shortened V by 6 bases and J by 3 bases, and 12 bases separated the two germline ends. Per germline, CDR1 WSHSY and CDR2 SAAADI. CDR3 nucleotide sequence: TGCGCCAGCAGGCCCTTGGCCCCCAATCAGCCCCAGCATTTT. This translates into CASRPLAPNQPQHF.

The genes are TRBV28 and TRBJ2-4; D ambiguous. CDR1 and CDR2 (germline): MDHEN, SYDVKM. With 3 bases removed from V and 6 bases from J, the gap between germline ends came to 6 bases. The length of the CDR3 is 12 residues. The CDR3 protein is CASSLSGNIQYF. The CDR3 region has the DNA TGTGCCAGCAGTTTGTCGGGAAACATTCAGTACTTC.

V gene TRBV6-6 combines with J gene TRBJ2-5, with D tentatively TRBD1 (6 bases). V was pared by 4 bases and J by 3 bases, with 12 bases between. There are 14 residues in the CDR3. Germline-derived CDR1 and CDR2 are MNHNY and SVGAGI (reference sequence). The CDR3 here is CASSSSGQKETQYF. Here the CDR3 DNA reads TGTGCCAGCAGTTCTTCCGGACAGAAAGAGACCCAGTACTTC.

The genes are TRBV11-2 and TRBJ2-7, with D maybe TRBD1 (9 bases). This CDR3 contains 19 residues. Trimming took off 5 bases at V and 6 bases at J, with 32 bases between the two ends. Germline CDR1 SGHAT, CDR2 FQNNGV. This CDR3 reads CASSPRTGVSGTGAGEQYF. The CDR3 region has the DNA TGTGCCAGCAGCCCAAGGACAGGGGTTAGCGGGACTGGGGCCGGCGAGCAGTACTTC. Using reference TRBV11-2 and TRBJ2-7 for the parts outside the CDR3, the full variable domain is EAGVAQSPRYKIIEKRQSVAFWCNPISGHATLYWYQQILGQGPKLLIQFQNNGVVDDSQLPKDRFSAERLKGVDSTLKIQPAKLEDSAVYLCASSPRTGVSGTGAGEQYFGPGTRLTVT.

DNA for the CDR3: TGTGCCAGCAGCCCTACAGGGTACACCGGGGAGCTGTTTTTT. Translation gives CASSPTGYTGELFF. This rearrangement joins TRBV11-2 to TRBJ2-2; possible D gene TRBD1, 6 bases. This CDR3 contains 14 residues. Germline V lookup: CDR1 SGHAT, CDR2 FQNNGV. V was clipped by 5 bases and J by 3 bases, with 10 bases between them.

The CDR3 region is CASREQQDTEAFF. The CDR3 coding sequence is TGTGCCAGCAGAGAACAGCAGGACACTGAAGCTTTCTTT. V is TRBV7-2 and J is TRBJ1-1; D gene uncertain. Germline V gene sequence: CDR1 SGHTA, CDR2 FQGNSA. This CDR3 is built from 13 residues. V was trimmed by 6 bases and J by 3 bases, leaving 11 bases between them.